This TCR beta chain was identified during a study of siplizumab effects on memory and regulatory T cells. Findings of the study overall: Siplizumab, the agent tested, significantly reduced alloreactive sequences traceable to unstimulated CD4+ memory cells. An assignable phenotype, naive or memory, was missing from roughly 78-96% of proliferating CD4+ or CD8+ clones.

TCRdb's copy holds only in-frame clones and misses some; the assay was immunoSEQ multiplex PCR. The sample consists of roughly 82,000 clones, roughly 87% of them appearing once. Notes on this clone: Its antigen is unknown.

The germline CDR1 and CDR2 sequences are SEHNR and FQNEAQ (reference sequence). The ends were cut back, 6 bases at V and 1 base at J, with 4 bases in the middle. CDR3 length: 12 amino acids. What was sequenced was Tregs sorted from blood. The TCR was taken from a human donor in good health. This chain uses TRBV7-9 with TRBJ1-3; D is unresolved. The CDR3 DNA reads TGTGCCAGCAGGGCTTCTGGAAACACCATATATTTT. It is translated as CASRASGNTIYF.